This TCR beta chain was captured by sequencing in a study of beta chain features in type 1 diabetes. Expressed TCRB transcripts got sequenced, as all isolated RNA was reverse transcribed. Produced via immunoSEQ multiplex PCR; TCRdb's table is partial and in-frame only. The repertoire consists of more than 300,000 clones, with around 7.6% occurring once and the leading ten covering around 0.45%. Averaging around 110 mL, one heparinised blood draw was given by each donor. Germline V lookup: CDR1 SEHNR, CDR2 FQNEAQ (reference sequence). The CDR3 length is 14 residues. Trimming pared 6 bases from V and 1 base from J, leaving 12 bases between.

This rearrangement joins TRBV7-9 to TRBJ2-5, with a weak D call TRBD1 (6 bases). The sample consisted of central memory CD4+ T cells from blood. This clonotype was sampled from a woman between 18 and 29 years old in good health. CDR3 region: CASRSGQTQETQYF. The CDR3 DNA is TGTGCCAGCAGATCCGGACAGACCCAAGAGACCCAGTACTTC. Supplemented by reference TRBV7-9 and TRBJ2-5, the full variable domain reads DTGVSQNPRHKITKRGQNVTFRCDPISEHNRLYWYRQTLGQGPEFLTYFQNEAQLEKSRLLSDRFSAERPKGSFSTLEIQRTEQGDSAMYLCASRSGQTQETQYFGPGTRLLVL.